This paragraph reports one T cell receptor beta chain. Its antigen is undetermined. The data belong to a study of cytomegalovirus exposure and HLA in healthy donors. Study-wide findings and caveats: Among TCR beta chains, those listed as cytomegalovirus-associated numbered around 160. According to a later analysis, most TCR beta chains associated with CMV appeared HLA-restricted. Most TCR sequences were uncommon, yet certain public TCRs appeared in many donors. Follow-up analysis later connected one missense variant in DCLRE1C with trimming of TCR beta V- and J-genes.

Germline loops: CDR1 SEHNR, CDR2 FQNEAQ (reference sequence). With V trimmed by 1 base and J by 2 bases, 6 bases remained unmatched. This CDR3 is built from 16 residues. Primers included in the PCR were 60 Vbeta and 13 Jbeta primers. Sequenced by immunoSEQ multiplex PCR; TCRdb stores in-frame clones only, minus some. The table records about 110,000 clones, roughly three quarters of them present only once. The sequencing sample was made of PBMCs. The clonotype comes from a man between 40 and 49 years old in good health and CMV-seropositive. This chain uses TRBV7-9 with TRBJ2-3, with 7 bases that match TRBD2. In DNA form, the CDR3 reads TGTGCCAGCAGCTTAGGACTAGCATTAGACACAGATACGCAGTATTTT. It yields the protein CASSLGLALDTDTQYF.